Listed here are 14 T cell receptor beta chains from one sample, sequenced in a study of tumor and adjacent non-tumor tissue in lung cancer. The library came from three nested PCR rounds adapted from ARM-PCR protocols. TCRdb called the multiplex PCR reads again in MiXCR, with one record for every CDR3 protein. The repertoire consists of about 90,000 distinct CDR3 sequences, with approximately 73% occurring once and the leading ten covering about a fifth. RNA was extracted from bulk tissue without any cell sorting. More than 3 cm separated this lung sample from the edge of the tumor. What was sequenced was distant non-tumor lung tissue. These receptors all come from a woman in her fifties or sixties with non-small cell lung cancer.

As regards this clonotype: The junction departs from the called germline gene at one end, perhaps through a read error. The chain combines TRBV29-1 with TRBJ2-1; D may be TRBD2 (6 bases). This CDR3 is built from 15 residues. Looked up from germline, CDR1 is SQVTM and CDR2 is ANQGSEA. The CDR3 DNA sequence: TGCAGCGTTCAACAGTCCGGGAGCTCCTACAATGAGCAGCTCTTC. It specifies CSVQQSGSSYNEQLF.

Regarding this clonotype: The junction departs from germline at one end; a sequencing error may be responsible. The rearrangement joins TRBV29-1 to TRBJ2-5; TRBD2 agrees at 8 bases. The CDR3 has 12 residues. The germline V gene has CDR1 SQVTM and CDR2 ANQGSEA. The CDR3 reads CSGTRGQETQYF. The CDR3 coding sequence is TGTAGCGGGACCAGGGGCCAAGAGACCCAGTACTTC.

On this clonotype itself: An end of the junction does not agree with germline; a read error may underlie this. The chain has TRBV12-3 or TRBV12-4 and TRBJ2-1; the D gene is possibly TRBD2 (5 bases). The CDR3 loop spans 13 amino acids. The CDR3 here is CDSTLGSGDEQFF. The CDR3 region has the DNA TGTGACAGCACCCTAGGGTCCGGGGATGAGCAGTTCTTC.

Concerning this clonotype itself: This may arise from a read error, as a much more abundant clone is one base away. The chain joins TRBV30 to TRBJ1-4; D is possibly TRBD1 (5 bases). The CDR3 length is 15 residues. From germline, CDR1 is GTSNPN and CDR2 SVGIG (reference sequence). The CDR3 bases are TGTGCCTGGAGTGTACTGAGGGGCGACACTGAAAAACTGTTATTT. This codes for CAWSVLRGDTEKLLF. The whole variable domain, filled in from reference TRBV30 and TRBJ1-4, reads SQTIHQWPATLVQPVGSPLSLECTVEGTSNPNLYWYRQAAGRGLQLLFYSVGIGQISSEVPQNLSASRPQDRQFILSSKKLLLSDSGFYLCAWSVLRGDTEKLLFGSGTQLSVL.

In regard to this clonotype: The conserved phenylalanine or tryptophan normally closing the CDR3 is absent here, so this likely arose from a read error. The rearrangement joins TRBV6-2 or TRBV6-3 to TRBJ2-5, with D tentatively TRBD2 (6 bases). V was pared by 6 bases and J by 1 base, with 12 bases between. The CDR3 runs to 14 residues. The V gene's germline CDR1 is MNHEY and CDR2 SVGEGT. The CDR3 reads CASSRGAGQETQYL. The CDR3, as DNA: TGTGCCAGCAGCCGCGGGGCAGGCCAAGAGACCCAGTACTTA.

In the case of this clonotype: The junction departs from the called germline gene at one end, perhaps through a read error. This sequence joins TRBV7-9 and TRBJ2-7; D is tentatively TRBD1 or TRBD2 (5 bases each). Per germline, CDR1 SEHNR and CDR2 FQNEAQ (reference sequence). The CDR3 is 14 amino acids. The CDR3 sequence is CASSLVGTLAEQCF. CDR3 coding DNA: TGTGCCAGCAGCTTAGTTGGGACGCTAGCCGAACAGTGCTTC.

With regard to this clonotype: This clone may be a read error of a much larger clone one base away. The V call is TRBV20-1, the J call TRBJ2-5; TRBD2 might be the D (5 bases). V lost 5 bases and J 4 bases, leaving 14 bases between the germline ends. CDR3 length: 13 amino acids. Germline CDR1 reads DFQATT; CDR2 reads SNEGSKA (reference sequence). As DNA, the CDR3 is TGCAGTGCTCGGGCTAGCATTGGAGAGACCCAGTACTTC. It specifies CSARASIGETQYF.

This chain connects TRBV20-1 to TRBJ2-1; 9 nucleotides align to TRBD2. The CDR3 is 17 amino acids. With 5 bases clipped from V and 5 bases from J, the junction kept 16 bases outside the gene matches. Germline CDR1 and CDR2: DFQATT and SNEGSKA (reference sequence). The CDR3 DNA sequence: TGCAGTGCTCCAAGGATTAGCGGGAGCCGATTAAACAATGAGCAGTTCTTC. Residues: CSAPRISGSRLNNEQFF.

This clonotype ranks as medium-sized. The rearrangement links TRBV5-6 to TRBJ2-5; D gene unclear. Germline-derived CDR1 and CDR2 are SGHDT and YYEEEE. The CDR3 consists of 11 residues. Trimming cost V 2 bases and J 5 bases, with 4 bases left between them. The CDR3 nucleotides are TGTGCCAGCAGCTTTCGGGAGACCCAGTACTTC. It codes for CASSFRETQYF.

With respect to this clonotype: A read error may account for a junction end that differs from germline. CDR3 residues: CVSTTLRSEGGYTF. The CDR3 DNA reads as TGTGTCAGCACCACTTTACGTTCGGAGGGCGGCTACACCTTC. The gene calls are TRBV6-5 and TRBJ1-2, with D unresolved. CDR1 is MNHEY, CDR2 SVGAGI, per germline. This CDR3 comprises 14 residues.

Concerning this clonotype itself: One junction end does not reproduce the germline sequence, and a read error may be involved. This chain joins TRBV24-1 and TRBJ2-1; D gene unclear. CDR1 is KGHDR and CDR2 is SFDVKD in the germline V gene. The CDR3 consists of 16 residues. The CDR3, as DNA: TGTGCCACCAGTGATTTGCGAGGAAACTCCTACAATGTGCAGTGCTTC. Protein product: CATSDLRGNSYNVQCF.

As concerns this clonotype: This is likely a read error, given that the CDR3 carries no conserved phenylalanine or tryptophan at its end. No DNA is shown, since the ends of the CDR3 on it are uncertain; the CDR3 is the one TCRdb lists. The rearrangement links TRBV11-2 to TRBJ1-5; TRBD1, the D gene given by the table, was not confirmed from the DNA. Germline V lookup: CDR1 SGHAT, CDR2 FQNNGV. A total of 13 residues make up the CDR3, ends included. Here the CDR3 reads CASSLENVGAPHY.

This clonotype was seen at least ten times. The rearrangement joins TRBV5-1 to TRBJ2-7; possibly TRBD1 for D (5 bases). The CDR3 has 14 residues. The V gene lost 9 bases and the J gene lost 0 bases, with 16 bases spanning the gap. CDR1 is SGHRS and CDR2 is YFSETQ in the germline V gene. The DNA of the CDR3 is TGCGCCACCCCGGCAGGGAACAACTCCTACGAGCAGTACTTC. Translating it yields CATPAGNNSYEQYF.

Comment on this clonotype: The junction shows a germline mismatch at one end, possibly a read error. The chain is built from TRBV7-9 and TRBJ2-1; 9 bases align to TRBD1. Per germline, CDR1 SEHNR and CDR2 FQNEAQ (reference sequence). This CDR3 is built from 14 residues. CDR3 sequence: CTSSPQGAENDQFF. The DNA for the CDR3 is TGTACCAGCAGCCCACAGGGGGCAGAAAATGACCAGTTCTTC.